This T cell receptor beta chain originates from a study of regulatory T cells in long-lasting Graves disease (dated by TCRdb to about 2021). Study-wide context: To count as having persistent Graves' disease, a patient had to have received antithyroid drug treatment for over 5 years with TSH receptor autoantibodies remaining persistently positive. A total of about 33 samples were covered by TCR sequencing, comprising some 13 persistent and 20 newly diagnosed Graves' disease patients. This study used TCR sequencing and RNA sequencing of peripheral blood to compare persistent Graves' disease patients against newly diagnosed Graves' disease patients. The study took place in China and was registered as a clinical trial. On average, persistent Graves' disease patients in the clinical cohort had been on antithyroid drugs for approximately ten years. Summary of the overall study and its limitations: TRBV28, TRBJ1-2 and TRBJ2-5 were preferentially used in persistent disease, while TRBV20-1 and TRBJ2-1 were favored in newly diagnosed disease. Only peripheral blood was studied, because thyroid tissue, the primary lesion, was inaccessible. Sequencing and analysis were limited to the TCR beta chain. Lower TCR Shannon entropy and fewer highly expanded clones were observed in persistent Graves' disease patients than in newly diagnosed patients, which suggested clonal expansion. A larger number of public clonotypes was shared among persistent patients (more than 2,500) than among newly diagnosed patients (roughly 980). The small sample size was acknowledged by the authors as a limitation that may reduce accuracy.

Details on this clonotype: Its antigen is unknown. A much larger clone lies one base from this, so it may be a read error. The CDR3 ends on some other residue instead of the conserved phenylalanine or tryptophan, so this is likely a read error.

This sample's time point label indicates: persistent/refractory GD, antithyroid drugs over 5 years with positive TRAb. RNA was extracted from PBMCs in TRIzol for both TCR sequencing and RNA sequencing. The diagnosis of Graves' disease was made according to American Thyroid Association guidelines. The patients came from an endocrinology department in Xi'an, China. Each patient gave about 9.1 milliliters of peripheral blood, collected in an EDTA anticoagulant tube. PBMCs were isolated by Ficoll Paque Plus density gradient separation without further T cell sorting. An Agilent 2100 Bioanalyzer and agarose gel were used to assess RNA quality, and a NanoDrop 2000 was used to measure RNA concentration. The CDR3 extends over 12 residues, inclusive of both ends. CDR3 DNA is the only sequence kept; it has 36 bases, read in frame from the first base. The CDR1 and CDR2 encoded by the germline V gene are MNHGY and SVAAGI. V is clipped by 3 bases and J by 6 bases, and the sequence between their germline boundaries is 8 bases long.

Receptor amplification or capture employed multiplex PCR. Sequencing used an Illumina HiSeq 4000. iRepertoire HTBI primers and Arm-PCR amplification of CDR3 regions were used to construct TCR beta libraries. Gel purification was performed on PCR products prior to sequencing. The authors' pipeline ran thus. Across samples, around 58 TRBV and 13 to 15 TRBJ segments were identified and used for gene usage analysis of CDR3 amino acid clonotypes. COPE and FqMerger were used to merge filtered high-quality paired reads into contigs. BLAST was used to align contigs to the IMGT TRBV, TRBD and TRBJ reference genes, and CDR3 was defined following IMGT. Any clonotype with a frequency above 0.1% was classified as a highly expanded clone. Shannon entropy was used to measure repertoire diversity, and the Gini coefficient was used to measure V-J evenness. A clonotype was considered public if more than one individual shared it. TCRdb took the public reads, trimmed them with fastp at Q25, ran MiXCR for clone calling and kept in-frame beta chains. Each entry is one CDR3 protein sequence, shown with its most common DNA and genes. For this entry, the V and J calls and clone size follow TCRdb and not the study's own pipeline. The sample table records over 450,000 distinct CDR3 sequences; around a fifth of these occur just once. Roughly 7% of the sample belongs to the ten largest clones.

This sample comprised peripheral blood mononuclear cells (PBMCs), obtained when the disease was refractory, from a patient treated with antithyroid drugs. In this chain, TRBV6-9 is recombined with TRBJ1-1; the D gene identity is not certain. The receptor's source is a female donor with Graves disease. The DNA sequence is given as TGTGCCAGCAGTTACTCAGGTTCTGAAGCTTTCCTT. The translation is CASSYSGSEAFL.